These 32 T cell receptor beta chains were all obtained from the same sample, sequenced in a study of blood T cell repertoires in COVID-19. The table came from immunoSEQ multiplex PCR; TCRdb's copy has only in-frame clones and leaves some out. The repertoire includes fewer than 250,000 clones, 75% to 90% of them detected once, and around 2.5% sits in the top ten. Material for sequencing was peripheral blood. The receptors stem from a woman between 70 and 85 years old with active or convalescent COVID-19.

The J gene is TRBJ2-5, the V gene TRBV28, with 11 nucleotides matching TRBD1. The CDR3 sequence is 16 residues long. With V trimmed by 6 bases and J by 4 bases, 10 bases remained unmatched. Germline V gene data show CDR1 as MDHEN and CDR2 as SYDVKM. The CDR3 reads CASSTTGTGGGETQYF. The CDR3 coding sequence is TGTGCCAGCAGCACGACCGGGACAGGGGGGGGAGAGACCCAGTACTTC. Variable domain in full (rest from reference TRBV28 and TRBJ2-5): DVKVTQSSRYLVKRTGEKVFLECVQDMDHENMFWYRQDPGLGLRLIYFSYDVKMKEKGDIPEGYSVSREKKERFSLILESASTNQTSMYLCASSTTGTGGGETQYFGPGTRLLVL.

The rearrangement joins TRBV4-1 to TRBJ2-7; 7 positions agree with TRBD1. The ends lost 0 bases at V and 0 bases at J; junction bases unmatched: 5. This CDR3 is 16 amino acids long. Germline lookup yields CDR1 MGHRA and CDR2 YSYEKL. Here the CDR3 reads CASSQEDRSSSYEQYF. CDR3 sequence (DNA): TGCGCCAGCAGCCAAGAGGACAGGTCGAGCTCCTACGAGCAGTACTTC.

This chain connects TRBV3-1 (or the pseudogene TRBV3-2) to TRBJ2-3; 7 bases align to TRBD1. Per the germline V gene, CDR1 is LGHDT and CDR2 is YNNKEL (reference sequence). The CDR3 is made up of 15 amino acids. The trim removed 4 bases at V and 2 bases at J, leaving 6 bases unmatched. CDR3 amino acids: CASSPLQGITDTQYF. In nucleotides, the CDR3 is TGTGCCAGCAGCCCTCTACAGGGGATCACAGATACGCAGTATTTT.

The chain recombines TRBV11-2 with TRBJ2-5; D is unresolved. CDR3 length equals 14 residues. V gave up 8 bases and J gave up 2 bases, with 15 bases separating them. Germline V gives CDR1 SGHAT, CDR2 FQNNGV. CDR3 sequence: CASSFRLDQETQYF. DNA for the CDR3: TGTGCCAGCTCCTTTCGCTTAGATCAAGAGACCCAGTACTTC.

The rearrangement joins TRBV27 to TRBJ1-1, with D possibly matching TRBD1 (5 bases). Germline V gives CDR1 MNHEY, CDR2 SMNVEV (reference sequence). CDR3 length equals 13 residues. V was clipped by 5 bases and J by 6 bases, with 13 bases between them. The CDR3 region has the DNA TGTGCCAGCAGTCTTTGGCGGGGGTCTGAAGCTTTCTTT. Its protein product is CASSLWRGSEAFF.

The chain couples TRBV7-9 to TRBJ1-1, with D unclear. The germline V gene encodes CDR1 SEHNR and CDR2 FQNEAQ (reference sequence). There are 13 residues in the CDR3. Trimming pared 4 bases from V and 5 bases from J, leaving 11 bases between. The CDR3 spells CASSSVPGTEAFF. The CDR3 nucleotides are TGTGCCAGCAGCTCGGTTCCGGGGACTGAAGCTTTCTTT.

This chain uses TRBV5-1 with TRBJ1-4, with a possible D match to TRBD1 (5 bases). V was pared by 4 bases and J by 7 bases, with 11 bases between. The CDR3 is made up of 13 amino acids. Per germline, CDR1 SGHRS and CDR2 YFSETQ. The CDR3 DNA is TGCGCCAGCAGCGCCGGACATCGTGAAAAACTGTTTTTT. It translates to CASSAGHREKLFF.

V gene TRBV6-5 combines with J gene TRBJ1-1, with TRBD1 matching 7 bases. The germline CDR1 and CDR2 sequences are MNHEY and SVGAGI. This CDR3 is 14 amino acids long. The V segment lost 6 bases and the J segment 4 bases; nucleotides outside the gene matches: 8. CDR3 region: CASRAGTDFTEAFF. As DNA, the CDR3 is TGTGCCAGCAGGGCCGGGACAGATTTCACTGAAGCTTTCTTT.

V gene TRBV6-6 combines with J gene TRBJ2-7; 9 bases map to TRBD1. The germline V gene has CDR1 MNHNY and CDR2 SVGAGI (reference sequence). The CDR3 extends over 15 amino acids. Trimming at V came to 0 bases and at J to 5 bases, leaving 5 bases not matched to a gene. As DNA, the CDR3 is TGTGCCAGCAGTTACTCGGGACAGGGATTCAACGAGCAGTACTTC. Translation: CASSYSGQGFNEQYF.

V and J are TRBV4-1 and TRBJ1-1; D may be TRBD1 (5 bases). Trimming shortened V by 4 bases and J by 0 bases, and 12 bases separated the two germline ends. The germline V gene encodes CDR1 MGHRA and CDR2 YSYEKL. This CDR3 has 15 residues. CDR3 sequence reads: CASSLLETVNTEAFF. Written as DNA, the CDR3 is TGCGCCAGCAGCCTCCTCGAGACAGTGAACACTGAAGCTTTCTTT.

The V gene is TRBV19, the J gene TRBJ2-2; 9 positions agree with TRBD1. The CDR3 has 14 residues. Trimming cost V 10 bases and J 4 bases; bases outside gene matches: 7. CDR1 is LNHDA, CDR2 SQIVND, per germline (reference sequence). The CDR3 nucleotides read TGTGCCACCATGGGACAGGGTAGCACCGGGGAGCTGTTTTTT. As protein: CATMGQGSTGELFF. The full variable domain, with the rest looked up from reference TRBV19 and TRBJ2-2, is DGGITQSPKYLFRKEGQNVTLSCEQNLNHDAMYWYRQDPGQGLRLIYYSQIVNDFQKGDIAEGYSVSREKKESFPLTVTSAQKNPTAFYLCATMGQGSTGELFFGEGSRLTVL.

The V gene is TRBV5-5, the J gene TRBJ1-6; 9 positions agree with TRBD1. Unmatched junction bases numbered 7, after V lost 4 bases and J lost 8 bases. The CDR3 length is 15 residues. Germline V CDR1 and CDR2: SGHKS, YYEKEE (reference sequence). The CDR3 DNA is TGTGCCAGCAGCCTCGCCACAGGGGGCCATTCACCCCTCCACTTT. It yields the protein CASSLATGGHSPLHF.

In this sample, this clone turned up once. The rearrangement links TRBV13 to TRBJ1-1; D unclear. The V end lost 2 bases, the J end lost 5 bases, and 6 bases lay between the germline ends. Germline CDR1 PRHDT, CDR2 FYEKMQ (reference sequence). The CDR3 covers 12 residues. CDR3 bases: TGTGCCAGCAGCTTACCCAGGACTGAAGCTTTCTTT. This gives the protein CASSLPRTEAFF.

The chain couples TRBV5-6 to TRBJ2-2; D is possibly TRBD2 (6 bases). The length of the CDR3 is 14 residues. Trimming pared 6 bases from V and 6 bases from J, leaving 15 bases between. The germline V gene encodes CDR1 SGHDT and CDR2 YYEEEE. CDR3 nucleotides: TGTGCCAGCACCTATCGGAGGGTCGCCGGGGAGCTGTTTTTT. Translated, it gives CASTYRRVAGELFF.

In its sample, this clone was seen a few times. This sequence joins TRBV9 and TRBJ1-2; 8 bases fit TRBD1. Germline values: CDR1 SGDLS, CDR2 YYNGEE. This CDR3 has 14 amino acids. V lost 4 bases, J lost 7 bases, and 9 bases stayed unmatched. CDR3 sequence: CASSLQDRAGGYTF. DNA of the CDR3: TGTGCCAGCAGCCTACAGGACAGGGCGGGTGGCTACACCTTC.

The chain has TRBV7-2 and TRBJ1-2, with 7 bases that match TRBD1. The CDR3 has 12 residues. Germline V gene data show CDR1 as SGHTA and CDR2 as FQGNSA. The junction had 0 bases not matched to a gene; V was cut back by 2 bases and J by 6 bases. Here the CDR3 reads CASSLRGHGYTF. In DNA form, the CDR3 reads TGTGCCAGCAGCTTAAGGGGGCATGGCTACACCTTC.

The chain has TRBV7-9 and TRBJ2-7, with 11 nucleotides matching TRBD2. CDR1 SEHNR and CDR2 FQNEAQ come from the germline V gene (reference sequence). With 5 bases clipped from V and 2 bases from J, the junction kept 5 bases outside the gene matches. CDR3 length: 15 residues. CDR3 DNA sequence: TGTGCCAGCAGCCCAGCTAGCGGGAGGACCTACGAGCAGTACTTC. This sequence encodes CASSPASGRTYEQYF.

J is TRBJ1-2 and V is TRBV2, with TRBD1 matching 7 bases. CDR3 length: 15 residues. Trimming took 6 bases from V and 4 from J; bases not matched to a gene: 11. From germline, CDR1 is SNHLY and CDR2 FYNNEI. Here the CDR3 reads CASSYTPQGIYGYTF. CDR3 nucleotides: TGTGCCAGCAGCTACACCCCACAGGGGATCTATGGCTACACCTTC.

The rearrangement uses TRBV18 and TRBJ1-4; no clear D. The ends were cut back, 2 bases at V and 8 bases at J, with 15 bases in the middle. CDR3 size: 15 residues. The V gene's germline CDR1 is KGHSH and CDR2 LQKENI. CDR3 amino acids: CASSPYSGGEEKLFF. CDR3 DNA: TGTGCCAGCTCACCATATTCCGGAGGTGAGGAAAAACTGTTTTTT.

This clone was seen a handful of times. The V gene is TRBV6-5, the J gene TRBJ1-2; D is unclear. The CDR3 sequence is 11 residues long. CDR1 is MNHEY, CDR2 SVGAGI, per germline. Trimming shortened V by 6 bases and J by 4 bases, and 6 bases separated the two germline ends. The CDR3 reads CASRRGYGYTF. CDR3 DNA: TGTGCCAGCAGGCGGGGCTATGGCTACACCTTC.

This clone was picked up one time. This chain joins TRBV19 and TRBJ1-1; 8 nucleotides agree with TRBD1. CDR1 and CDR2 from the germline V gene are LNHDA and SQIVND (reference sequence). There are 13 residues in the CDR3. V gave up 8 bases and J gave up 7 bases; unmatched junction bases: 9. The CDR3 here is CASAGGLLHEAFF. The DNA of the CDR3 is TGTGCCAGTGCAGGGGGCCTATTGCATGAAGCTTTCTTT.

The chain recombines TRBV3-1 (or the pseudogene TRBV3-2) with TRBJ1-2; TRBD1 matches 10 bases. This CDR3 is built from 13 residues. Germline V gene sequence: CDR1 LGHDT, CDR2 YNNKEL (reference sequence). V gave up 3 bases and J gave up 6 bases; unmatched junction bases: 1. CDR3 nucleotides: TGTGCCAGCAGCCATGGGACAGGGGATGGCTACACCTTC. This codes for CASSHGTGDGYTF.

CDR3 in DNA: TGTGCCAGCAGCTTGGGGGGAGGAGAGAATGAGCAGTTCTTC. Its translation is CASSLGGGENEQFF. The rearrangement joins TRBV6-6 to TRBJ2-1, with D possibly TRBD2 on 6 matching bases. V lost 6 bases and J 7 bases, leaving 16 bases between the germline ends. Looked up from germline, CDR1 is MNHNY and CDR2 is SVGAGI (reference sequence). This CDR3 spans 14 amino acids.

The chain links TRBV28 to TRBJ1-2, with no clear D. The CDR3 consists of 12 residues. V was cut by 10 bases and J by 6 bases, with 15 bases left in between. The V gene's germline CDR1 is MDHEN and CDR2 SYDVKM. CDR3 protein: CATPSLEDGYTF. CDR3 in DNA: TGTGCCACTCCTTCTCTGGAGGATGGCTACACCTTC.

This rearrangement joins TRBV4-1 to TRBJ1-5; no reliable D call. Trimming stripped 5 bases from V and 3 bases from J, with 11 bases between. The CDR3 extends over 14 amino acids. Germline values: CDR1 MGHRA, CDR2 YSYEKL. CDR3 nucleotide sequence: TGCGCCAGCAGCGTCCCCAGTAACAATCAGCCCCAGCATTTT. Encoded protein: CASSVPSNNQPQHF.

The chain employs TRBV7-3 and TRBJ2-3, with 9 positions matching TRBD2. The length of the CDR3 is 16 residues. V was clipped by 2 bases and J by 5 bases; unmatched bases: 8. Germline assignment: CDR1 SGHTA and CDR2 FQGTGA. CDR3 coding DNA: TGTGCCAGCAGCTTAGGCGCTAGCGGGGTTGGAGATACGCAGTATTTT. It encodes CASSLGASGVGDTQYF.

The rearrangement uses TRBV2 and TRBJ2-3; possibly TRBD1 for D (6 bases). The CDR3 is 14 residues long. V was clipped by 4 bases and J by 0 bases, with 8 bases between them. The V gene's germline CDR1 is SNHLY and CDR2 FYNNEI. CDR3 loop: CASSAGASTDTQYF. The CDR3 DNA reads as TGTGCCAGCAGTGCAGGGGCTAGCACAGATACGCAGTATTTT. The full variable domain, in which reference TRBV2 and TRBJ2-3 provide the parts outside the CDR3, is EPEVTQTPSHQVTQMGQEVILRCVPISNHLYFYWYRQILGQKVEFLVSFYNNEISEKSEIFDDQFSVERPDGSNFTLKIRSTKLEDSAMYFCASSAGASTDTQYFGPGTRLTVL.

This clone was detected only a few times. CDR3 sequence reads: CASSSISSNRGDNTEAFF. The CDR3 coding sequence is TGTGCCAGCAGCTCGATCTCATCCAATCGGGGGGACAACACTGAAGCTTTCTTT. The chain combines TRBV28 with TRBJ1-1, with D possibly matching TRBD1 (5 bases). Germline V CDR1 and CDR2: MDHEN, SYDVKM. The V end was cut by 6 bases, the J end by 2 bases, with 25 bases between. CDR3 size: 18 residues.

The chain joins TRBV11-2 to TRBJ2-1, with 7 bases matching TRBD2. The germline CDR1 and CDR2 sequences are SGHAT and FQNNGV. This CDR3 has 19 residues. Trimming cost V 5 bases and J 0 bases; bases outside gene matches: 16. As DNA, the CDR3 is TGTGCCAGCAGCGGGATTCGGACCGGCGGGGGTTTCTCCTACAATGAGCAGTTCTTC. The encoded protein is CASSGIRTGGGFSYNEQFF. The full variable domain, completed using reference TRBV11-2 and TRBJ2-1, is EAGVAQSPRYKIIEKRQSVAFWCNPISGHATLYWYQQILGQGPKLLIQFQNNGVVDDSQLPKDRFSAERLKGVDSTLKIQPAKLEDSAVYLCASSGIRTGGGFSYNEQFFGPGTRLTVL.

The chain employs TRBV6-5 and TRBJ1-1; maybe TRBD1 (5 bases). V lost 5 bases and J lost 5, with 18 bases in between. CDR1 MNHEY and CDR2 SVGAGI come from the germline V gene. This CDR3 has 15 residues. For the CDR3, the DNA is TGTGCCAGCAGTACCCTGGGGGAGGGAAGGACTGAAGCTTTCTTT. Encoded protein: CASSTLGEGRTEAFF.

The V gene is TRBV20-1, the J gene TRBJ1-5; TRBD1 agrees at 7 bases. The junction had 5 bases not matched to a gene; V was cut back by 3 bases and J by 0 bases. Germline V gene sequence: CDR1 DFQATT, CDR2 SNEGSKA (reference sequence). The CDR3 has 15 residues. The CDR3 sequence is CSASRGRNSNQPQHF. CDR3 nucleotides: TGCAGTGCTAGTAGGGGGCGCAATAGCAATCAGCCCCAGCATTTT.

Comment on this clone: At one end, the junction sequence differs from germline, possibly due to a read error. The chain carries TRBV12-5 and TRBJ1-1; D is unresolved. The CDR3 is 13 residues long. The germline CDR1 and CDR2 sequences are LGHNT and FRNRAP. CDR3 in DNA: TGTGCTAGTGTCTCTGATTGGGCGGGCCCTACTCAATTT. This encodes CASVSDWAGPTQF. Full variable domain (outside the CDR3, taken from reference TRBV12-5 and TRBJ1-1): DARVTQTPRHKVTEMGQEVTMRCQPILGHNTVFWYRQTMMQGLELLAYFRNRAPLDDSGMPKDRFSAEMPDATLATLKIQPSEPRDSAVYFCASVSDWAGPTQFGQGTRLTVV.